What follows are 17 T cell receptor beta chains derived from one specimen sequenced in a study of blood T cell repertoires in COVID-19. Generated by immunoSEQ multiplex PCR, the TCRdb table keeps only in-frame clones and is missing some. In the table there are approximately 320,000 clones, roughly 86% of which are singletons. The sequenced sample was PBMCs or T cells enriched from blood (not recorded which). The receptor set was obtained from a woman under 30 who had recovered from COVID-19.

This clone was recorded once. The chain employs TRBV27 and TRBJ1-1, with D unclear. V shed 0 bases and J shed 7 bases, with 9 bases lying between them. Germline V lookup: CDR1 MNHEY, CDR2 SMNVEV (reference sequence). The CDR3 sequence is 13 residues long. CDR3: CASSLSRRDEAFF. The CDR3 DNA follows: TGTGCCAGCAGTTTATCGAGGAGGGATGAAGCTTTCTTT.

The V gene is TRBV7-9, the J gene TRBJ1-1; no clear D. Deletions cut 0 bases from V and 2 bases from J, with 13 bases between. CDR3 length: 16 amino acids. Germline lookup yields CDR1 SEHNR and CDR2 FQNEAQ (reference sequence). Written as DNA, the CDR3 is TGTGCCAGCAGCTTAGCGTCTGTCGCAGGAAACACTGAAGCTTTCTTT. This sequence encodes CASSLASVAGNTEAFF.

The chain recombines TRBV7-9 with TRBJ1-1; no firm D call. CDR1 and CDR2 (germline): SEHNR, FQNEAQ (reference sequence). Trimming removed 0 bases at V and 1 base at J, with 9 bases between. The CDR3 has 15 amino acids. CDR3 sequence (DNA): TGTGCCAGCAGCTTAGCGTCAGTTGGGAACACTGAAGCTTTCTTT. Residues: CASSLASVGNTEAFF. Combining the CDR3 with reference TRBV7-9 and TRBJ1-1 gives the whole variable domain DTGVSQNPRHKITKRGQNVTFRCDPISEHNRLYWYRQTLGQGPEFLTYFQNEAQLEKSRLLSDRFSAERPKGSFSTLEIQRTEQGDSAMYLCASSLASVGNTEAFFGQGTRLTVV.

The chain recombines TRBV28 with TRBJ1-5; TRBD1 might be the D (5 bases). The CDR3 spans 15 residues. The V and J ends lost 6 bases and 6 bases respectively, with 18 bases between them. Germline lookup yields CDR1 MDHEN and CDR2 SYDVKM. CDR3: CASSQGWGRAQPQHF. The CDR3 coding sequence is TGTGCCAGCAGCCAGGGATGGGGAAGAGCTCAGCCCCAGCATTTT.

The chain recombines TRBV28 with TRBJ1-2; 10 bases agree with TRBD1. The CDR3 consists of 14 residues. The germline gives CDR1 MDHEN, CDR2 SYDVKM. Trimming removed 5 bases from V and 8 bases from J; junction bases left unmatched: 8. The CDR3 DNA reads TGTGCCAGCAGTCCGCAGGGGACAGGGGAAGGCTACACCTTC. Translating it yields CASSPQGTGEGYTF.

The rearrangement uses TRBV6-2 or TRBV6-3 and TRBJ1-2; the D gene is possibly TRBD1 (6 bases). Trimming left V 6 bases short and J 4 bases short, with 12 bases between. The CDR3 runs to 13 residues. Germline assignment: CDR1 MNHEY and CDR2 SVGEGT. CDR3 in amino acids: CASSSGTSYGYTF. The DNA of the CDR3 is TGTGCCAGCAGCTCCGGGACATCCTATGGCTACACCTTC.

The V gene is TRBV9, the J gene TRBJ2-1; TRBD2 might be the D (7 bases). The germline V and J ends were trimmed by 0 bases and 8 bases, with 18 bases remaining between them. Germline lookup yields CDR1 SGDLS and CDR2 YYNGEE. The CDR3 runs to 16 residues. For the CDR3, the DNA is TGTGCCAGCAGCGTAGGATCTAGCGGACAGAGGGATGAGCAGTTCTTC. It is translated as CASSVGSSGQRDEQFF.

The CDR3 spells CAWTNGQDNTEAFF. The CDR3 DNA follows: TGTGCCTGGACTAATGGACAGGACAACACTGAAGCTTTCTTT. The chain recombines TRBV30 with TRBJ1-1, with TRBD1 matching 7 bases. Trimming at V came to 4 bases and at J to 2 bases, leaving 7 bases not matched to a gene. Looked up from germline, CDR1 is GTSNPN and CDR2 is SVGIG (reference sequence). This CDR3 is built from 14 residues.

The chain combines TRBV9 with TRBJ2-3; no definite D call. The CDR3 totals 12 residues. Between the trimmed V and J ends, which lost 2 bases and 6 bases, there was a span of 7 bases. CDR1 is SGDLS and CDR2 is YYNGEE in the germline V gene. CDR3 sequence reads: CASSVEVDTQYF. The CDR3 nucleotides read TGTGCCAGCAGCGTCGAGGTGGATACGCAGTATTTT.

The chain is built from TRBV24-1 and TRBJ2-1; possible D gene TRBD1, 6 bases. Trimming pared 7 bases from V and 1 base from J, leaving 7 bases between. The length of the CDR3 is 13 residues. The germline V gene encodes CDR1 KGHDR and CDR2 SFDVKD. CDR3 nucleotide sequence: TGTGCCACCAGGGACAGTTCCTACAATGAGCAGTTCTTC. It is translated as CATRDSSYNEQFF.

This chain joins TRBV6-2 or TRBV6-3 and TRBJ2-3; a possible D gene is TRBD2 (6 bases). There are 14 residues in the CDR3. V dropped 2 bases and J dropped 5 bases, with 11 bases sitting between them. The germline V gene encodes CDR1 MNHEY and CDR2 SVGEGT. The CDR3 loop reads CASSYGEARDTQYF. In DNA form, the CDR3 reads TGTGCCAGCAGTTACGGGGAGGCGAGAGATACGCAGTATTTT.

This chain uses TRBV11-3 with TRBJ2-5; D is unresolved. V gave up 3 bases and J gave up 3 bases, with 11 bases separating them. Per germline, CDR1 SGHNT and CDR2 YENEEA. The CDR3 is 14 residues long. CDR3 sequence: CASSFIKHKETQYF. In nucleotides, the CDR3 is TGTGCCAGCAGCTTCATCAAACACAAAGAGACCCAGTACTTC.

The V gene is TRBV14, the J gene TRBJ1-4; D possibly corresponds to TRBD1 (6 bases). Germline V CDR1 and CDR2: SGHDN, FVKESK. Between the trimmed V and J ends, which lost 1 base and 8 bases, there was a span of 14 bases. There are 15 residues in the CDR3. CDR3 sequence: CASSQVLAGAEKLFF. The CDR3 DNA reads as TGTGCCAGCAGCCAAGTTTTGGCAGGGGCCGAAAAACTGTTTTTT.

The chain recombines TRBV6-5 with TRBJ1-4; TRBD1 matches at 7 bases. CDR1 is MNHEY and CDR2 is SVGAGI in the germline V gene. The trim removed 2 bases at V and 5 bases at J, leaving 8 bases unmatched. The CDR3 length is 16 residues. The DNA for the CDR3 is TGTGCCAGCAGTTACCAGCAGGGGGAATCGAATGAAAAACTGTTTTTT. Its protein product is CASSYQQGESNEKLFF.

The genes are TRBV19 and TRBJ2-7; 9 bases match TRBD2. In germline, CDR1 is LNHDA, CDR2 SQIVND (reference sequence). V trimming: 7 bases; J trimming: 0 bases; junction bases outside the gene matches: 13. The CDR3 is 17 residues long. The CDR3 loop is CASKLSRLAASSYEQYF. In DNA form, the CDR3 reads TGTGCCAGTAAGCTTTCGAGACTAGCGGCTAGCTCCTACGAGCAGTACTTC.

The chain links TRBV12-3 or TRBV12-4 to TRBJ2-3; D is possibly TRBD2 (5 bases). The CDR3 is 13 amino acids. V lost 7 bases and J lost 4, with 12 bases in between. As DNA, the CDR3 is TGTGCCAGCACCCCTAGCAGGCCAGATACGCAGTATTTT. Translating gives CASTPSRPDTQYF.

The rearrangement links TRBV7-6 to TRBJ2-7, with D possibly TRBD2 on 5 matching bases. CDR3 length: 16 residues. V lost 0 bases and J 6 bases, leaving 18 bases between the germline ends. The germline V gene encodes CDR1 SGHVS and CDR2 FNYEAQ. CDR3 sequence: CASSLAWSAAPREQYF. In DNA, the CDR3 is TGTGCCAGCAGCTTAGCCTGGTCAGCGGCTCCTCGCGAGCAGTACTTC.